This T cell receptor (beta chain) was documented in a study of blood T cell repertoires in COVID-19 (dated by TCRdb to 2020 to 2022). Notes on the research overall: Samples from collaborators originated in the United States, Italy and Spain and spanned both the acute and convalescent phases of COVID-19. The material from the prospective study consisted of cDNA or gDNA derived from T cells, B-cell-depleted T cells, or PBMCs. HLA class I and class II types, where available, came from metadata supplied by the sample provider rather than from assay-based typing. A de-identified subject ID, COVID-19 status, age in years and sex were almost always included in the sample metadata. The dataset comprised deeply sampled blood TCRbeta repertoires from subjects exposed to, actively infected with, or recovered from COVID-19. The samples were drawn from two sources: the first 160 participants of the ongoing ImmuneRACE study, and 1,200 or so subjects contributed by 6 global collaborators. The repertoires were released in a freely available public database meant as a resource for research on the immune response to SARS-CoV-2. Study-wide conclusions, independent of this receptor: Clinical and demographic metadata were provided uncurated, with the amount varying by source and participant.

Participants in the prospective study were enrolled through a virtual design, were aged roughly 18 to 95 years, and lived in fewer than 30 United States geographic areas. Cohort assignment in the prospective study relied on participant-reported clinical history from a screening survey and a study questionnaire. ImmuneRACE Cohort 3 recovered participants were defined by two consecutive negative NP/OP PCR tests, healthcare professional clearance, or symptom resolution. In the prospective study, mobile phlebotomists collected whole blood, serum and a nasopharyngeal or oropharyngeal swab from each participant. Prospective study participants could optionally give additional blood draws and questionnaires over a 2-month period. Prospective study blood samples were shipped either frozen or at room temperature before DNA extraction. The immunoSEQ Assay, a bias-controlled multiplex PCR, was used to amplify TCRbeta CDR3 regions from genomic DNA. Per the source publication's procedure: The number of nucleated cells in each sample was estimated from the amplification of reference gene primers within the assay. To quantify the absolute abundance of each unique TCRbeta CDR3 rearrangement, sequence reads were collapsed and filtered. Productive Simpson clonality was computed per sample as the square root of Simpson's diversity index over productive rearrangements. Drawn from immuneACCESS, this table holds only the in-frame rearrangements with V and J called that TCRdb kept. Clones are partly lost; checked studies trace under half to an unresolved V gene and leave the rest unexplained. That table supplies the V and J calls and clone size; D and trimming were determined from the DNA. This sample lists about 170,000 clones; roughly 90% were detected once. Of the sample, around 0.77% falls within the top ten clones.

About this clone itself: Its specific antigen is unknown. No base quality information exists; no much larger clone differs at one position.

CDR1 is given as MGHRA and CDR2 as YSYEKL, both from the germline V gene. V and J lose 4 bases and 3 bases, and a span of 13 bases separates them. Inclusive of the bounding cysteine and phenylalanine, the CDR3 is 14 residues long. Of all the DNA, just the CDR3 is kept, 42 bases in frame from base 1. This TCR derives from a woman aged 18-29 years who had recovered from COVID-19. The chain is encoded by TRBV4-1 joined to TRBJ2-7, with TRBD1 as a weak D call on 6 bases. Sequencing used PBMCs or T cells enriched from blood (not recorded which). The CDR3 loop reads CASSPTGAGYEQYF. The nucleotide sequence reads as follows: TGCGCCAGCAGCCCGACAGGTGCCGGCTACGAGCAGTACTTC.